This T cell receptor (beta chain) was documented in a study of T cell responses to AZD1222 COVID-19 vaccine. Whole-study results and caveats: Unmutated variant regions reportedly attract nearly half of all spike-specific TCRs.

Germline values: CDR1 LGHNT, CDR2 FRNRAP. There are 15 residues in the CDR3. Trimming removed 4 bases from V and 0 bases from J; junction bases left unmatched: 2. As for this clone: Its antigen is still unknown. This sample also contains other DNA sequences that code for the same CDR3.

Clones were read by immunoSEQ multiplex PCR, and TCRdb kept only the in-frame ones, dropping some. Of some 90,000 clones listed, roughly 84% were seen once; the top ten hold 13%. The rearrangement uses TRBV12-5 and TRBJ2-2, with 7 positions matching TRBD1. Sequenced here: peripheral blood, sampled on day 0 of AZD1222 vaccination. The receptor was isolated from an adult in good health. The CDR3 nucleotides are TGTGCTAGTGGTTCCGGGACAGCGAACACCGGGGAGCTGTTTTTT. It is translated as CASGSGTANTGELFF.